The rows below give T cell receptor beta chains drawn from one sample of a study of blood T cell repertoires in COVID-19. Libraries were prepared by immunoSEQ multiplex PCR; TCRdb keeps only in-frame clonotypes and omits some of them. The data hold about 140,000 clones, with approximately 86% observed a single time. The sample was peripheral blood. These TCRs come from a man aged 70-80 years with acute or convalescent COVID-19. CDR3s include the opening cysteine and the closing phenylalanine or tryptophan. D genes are given only for firm matches. A clone size is listed for some rows: how often the clone was seen (once, few, many), or a class if it is expanded.

clone size	D gene	V gene	J gene	CDR3 DNA	CDR3 protein
-	-	TRBV7-9	TRBJ1-4	TGTGCCAGCAGGCCAAGGACCGGGAAAACAACTAATGAAAAACTGTTTTTT	CASRPRTGKTTNEKLFF
-	TRBD1	TRBV2	TRBJ1-2	TGTGCCAGCAACCTGGACAGGGAGTATGGCTACACCTTC	CASNLDREYGYTF
-	TRBD1	TRBV9	TRBJ2-1	TGTGCCAGCAGCGTAGAGGTGGGACAGTACAATGAGCAGTTCTTC	CASSVEVGQYNEQFF
-	-	TRBV28	TRBJ1-6	TGTGCCAGCAGCCCCCGGAGGGAGAGTTCACCCCTCCACTTT	CASSPRRESSPLHF
-	TRBD1	TRBV28	TRBJ1-1	TGTGCCAGCAGCCCCACAGGGGGAACGGCTGAAGCTTTCTTT	CASSPTGGTAEAFF
-	TRBD1	TRBV7-9	TRBJ2-7	TGTGCCAGCGCATCCTGGGACAGGGGTTACGAGCAGTACTTC	CASASWDRGYEQYF
-	-	TRBV25-1	TRBJ2-5	TGTGCCAGCAGTCCAACCGGGGTAGGGGGCCAAGAGACCCAGTACTTC	CASSPTGVGGQETQYF
-	TRBD2	TRBV6-5	TRBJ2-7	TGTGCCAGCAGTTACCTCCCGGGGGGGGTTACCTACGAGCAGTACTTC	CASSYLPGGVTYEQYF
-	TRBD2	TRBV11-2	TRBJ2-1	TGTGCCAGCAGCAAAACCCCGACTAGCGGGAGGGGAAATGAGCAGTTCTTC	CASSKTPTSGRGNEQFF
-	TRBD1	TRBV2	TRBJ1-3	TGTGCCAGCAGGGGGACAGGGACAGGAAACACCATATATTTT	CASRGTGTGNTIYF
-	-	TRBV5-1	TRBJ1-2	TGCGCCAGCAGCTTGAGAGGGAATGATGGCTACACCTTC	CASSLRGNDGYTF
-	TRBD2	TRBV9	TRBJ2-5	TGTGCCAGCAGCATTGGGCTAGCGGGAGGGGGCTACCAAGAGACCCAGTACTTC	CASSIGLAGGGYQETQYF
once	TRBD1	TRBV6-5	TRBJ1-1	TGTGCCAGCAGTTGGGACAGGTGGGGCACTGAAGCTTTCTTT	CASSWDRWGTEAFF
once	-	TRBV28	TRBJ1-1	TGTGCCAGCAGCCTCCCAGAGGTAATTGAAGCTTTCTTT	CASSLPEVIEAFF
-	-	TRBV6-1	TRBJ1-1	TGTGCCAGCAGTGACGGGGGGGGTAACACTGAAGCTTTCTTT	CASSDGGGNTEAFF
-	TRBD2	TRBV5-1	TRBJ2-3	TGCGCCAGCAGCTTGCCTAGCGGGAAGGGAGATACGCAGTATTTT	CASSLPSGKGDTQYF
-	TRBD2	TRBV7-9	TRBJ2-1	TGTGCCAGCAGCCAAACTAGCGGGGGTTTGTACAATGAGCAGTTCTTC	CASSQTSGGLYNEQFF
-	TRBD1	TRBV19	TRBJ1-5	TGTGCCAGTAGTCCCTCCAGGGACAGGGGGAGCAATCAGCCCCAGCATTTT	CASSPSRDRGSNQPQHF